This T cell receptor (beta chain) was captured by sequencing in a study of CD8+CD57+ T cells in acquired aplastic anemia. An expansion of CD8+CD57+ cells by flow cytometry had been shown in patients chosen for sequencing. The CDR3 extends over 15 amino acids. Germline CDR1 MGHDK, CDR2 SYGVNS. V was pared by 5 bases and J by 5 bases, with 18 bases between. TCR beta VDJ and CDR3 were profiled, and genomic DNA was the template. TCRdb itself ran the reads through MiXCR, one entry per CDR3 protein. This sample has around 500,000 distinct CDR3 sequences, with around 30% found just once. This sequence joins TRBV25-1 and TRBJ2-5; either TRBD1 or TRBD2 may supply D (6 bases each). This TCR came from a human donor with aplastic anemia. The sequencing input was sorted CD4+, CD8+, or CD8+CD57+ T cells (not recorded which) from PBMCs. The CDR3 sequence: CASSPTRGADETQYF. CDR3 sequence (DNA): TGTGCCAGCAGTCCGACGAGGGGGGCCGATGAGACCCAGTACTTC.